This T cell receptor (beta chain) was obtained from a study of blood T cell repertoires in COVID-19. As for the study in general: Researchers got acute and convalescent COVID-19 samples from the United States, Italy and Spain. T cells, B-cell-depleted T cells, or PBMCs supplied cDNA or gDNA.

The data were produced by immunoSEQ multiplex PCR, yet TCRdb's version contains in-frame clones alone and is incomplete. This sample has 55,000 to 65,000 clones, with over 70% found just once. This CDR3 is built from 18 residues. The ends were cut back, 2 bases at V and 7 bases at J, with 26 bases in the middle. Per the germline V gene, CDR1 is MDHEN and CDR2 is SYDVKM. The rearrangement links TRBV28 to TRBJ1-1; D is ambiguous. The receptor comes from a man in his 60s with acute or convalescent COVID-19. Input material: peripheral blood. The CDR3 loop reads CASSLRFGGGRLRDEAFF. DNA for the CDR3: TGTGCCAGCAGTTTAAGGTTCGGCGGAGGCCGCCTCCGCGATGAAGCTTTCTTT.